What follows are 24 T cell receptor beta chains derived from one specimen sequenced in a study of blood T cell repertoires in COVID-19. Generated by immunoSEQ multiplex PCR, the TCRdb table keeps only in-frame clones and is missing some. The repertoire holds a few hundred thousand clones, with about 90% as singletons. Source material: PBMCs or T cells enriched from blood (not recorded which). Receptors originate from a woman in her twenties or thirties who had recovered from COVID-19.

The chain joins TRBV4-3 to TRBJ1-5; D possibly corresponds to TRBD1 (5 bases). The CDR3 is 15 amino acids. The V gene lost 0 bases and the J gene lost 7 bases, with 13 bases spanning the gap. The germline V gene has CDR1 LGHNA and CDR2 YSLEER. CDR3 region: CASSQETGSRQPQHF. The CDR3 region has the DNA TGCGCCAGCAGCCAAGAAACAGGATCGAGGCAGCCCCAGCATTTT.

The genes are TRBV4-3 and TRBJ2-1; D unresolved. The CDR3 contains 13 residues. The V gene lost 1 base and the J gene lost 5 bases, with 6 bases spanning the gap. The germline CDR1 and CDR2 sequences are LGHNA and YSLEER. The CDR3 protein is CASSQALNNEQFF. Written as DNA, the CDR3 is TGCGCCAGCAGCCAAGCGTTAAACAATGAGCAGTTCTTC.

J is TRBJ1-1 and V is TRBV11-2; no clear D. V lost 1 base to trimming and J lost 9 bases, with 15 bases between them. CDR1 SGHAT and CDR2 FQNNGV come from the germline V gene. The CDR3 extends over 14 amino acids. The CDR3 DNA reads TGTGCCAGCAGCTTAGCCTCAAGTTCTGACAAAGCTTTCTTT. This gives the protein CASSLASSSDKAFF.

This chain links TRBV7-9 with TRBJ2-1, with 8 bases matching TRBD2. After removal of 5 bases from V and 9 bases from J, the junction contained 18 bases not matched to a gene. Germline V gives CDR1 SEHNR, CDR2 FQNEAQ (reference sequence). The CDR3 totals 17 residues. The chain's CDR3 is CASSPHGVGRGVSEQFF. CDR3 nucleotide sequence: TGTGCCAGCAGCCCCCACGGGGTGGGGCGGGGGGTCAGTGAGCAGTTCTTC.

V gene TRBV12-3 or TRBV12-4 combines with J gene TRBJ2-7; D might be TRBD1 (5 bases). The CDR3 runs 13 residues. V was pared by 6 bases and J by 0 bases, with 9 bases between. This CDR3 reads CASSSQVSYEQYF. The DNA for the CDR3 is TGTGCCAGCAGCTCACAGGTCTCCTACGAGCAGTACTTC.

The rearrangement links TRBV5-4 to TRBJ2-1; 7 bases fit TRBD1. Germline CDR1 SGHNT, CDR2 YYREEE (reference sequence). The CDR3 is 15 residues long. V trimming: 4 bases; J trimming: 8 bases; junction bases outside the gene matches: 12. The DNA of the CDR3 is TGTGCCAGCAGCATACAGGGGTTTGGGTCCGATGAGCAGTTCTTC. Its protein product is CASSIQGFGSDEQFF.

V usage is TRBV28 and J usage is TRBJ1-5; D is unresolved. The germline V and J ends were trimmed by 7 bases and 0 bases, with 10 bases remaining between them. The CDR3 runs to 14 residues. CDR1 is MDHEN and CDR2 is SYDVKM in the germline V gene. CDR3 protein: CASTIPGSNQPQHF. CDR3 bases: TGTGCCAGCACCATCCCGGGTAGCAATCAGCCCCAGCATTTT.

The CDR3 DNA follows: TGTGCCAGCAGTTCTCAGGGGGCGCGGGACTATGGCTACACCTTC. Protein product: CASSSQGARDYGYTF. V gene TRBV28 combines with J gene TRBJ1-2, with 8 bases aligning to TRBD1. V dropped 4 bases and J dropped 3; count of bases not matched to a gene: 7. The CDR3 covers 15 residues. CDR1 and CDR2 (germline): MDHEN, SYDVKM.

This clone was counted between two and nine times. The chain recombines TRBV9 with TRBJ1-1; a possible D gene is TRBD1 (6 bases). Germline-derived CDR1 and CDR2 are SGDLS and YYNGEE. This CDR3 has 14 amino acids. The V end was cut by 0 bases, the J end by 6 bases, with 12 bases between. Here the CDR3 reads CASSVVGGLAEAFF. CDR3 bases: TGTGCCAGCAGCGTAGTAGGGGGATTAGCTGAAGCTTTCTTT.

This clone was counted only a few times. The V gene is TRBV6-1, the J gene TRBJ2-7, with 9 bases identical to TRBD1. The germline gives CDR1 MNHNS, CDR2 SASEGT. V shed 5 bases and J 5 bases; nucleotides not matched to a gene: 7. The CDR3 has 14 residues. This CDR3 reads CASSRKGQGDEQYF. DNA of the CDR3: TGTGCCAGCAGTAGAAAGGGACAGGGAGACGAGCAGTACTTC.

Only one count was recorded for this clone. CDR3 protein: CASSLLWHEQYF. The CDR3 DNA sequence: TGTGCCAGCAGTTTACTGTGGCACGAGCAGTACTTC. The V and J genes are TRBV12-3 or TRBV12-4 and TRBJ2-7; D is unresolved. The germline V and J ends were trimmed by 2 bases and 5 bases, with 7 bases remaining between them. This CDR3 spans 12 amino acids.

As for this clone: This same CDR3 is encoded by further DNA sequences in the sample. This sequence joins TRBV28 and TRBJ2-2; D is perhaps TRBD1 (5 bases). The germline V gene encodes CDR1 MDHEN and CDR2 SYDVKM. V was cut by 2 bases and J by 1 base, with 5 bases left in between. The CDR3 sequence is 14 residues long. The CDR3 DNA sequence: TGTGCCAGCAGTTTAACAGGGAACACCGGGGAGCTGTTTTTT. This translates into CASSLTGNTGELFF.

The rearrangement links TRBV12-3 or TRBV12-4 to TRBJ2-5, with D hard to call. V was pared by 3 bases and J by 1 base, with 6 bases between. The CDR3 has 13 amino acids. The CDR3 region has the DNA TGTGCCAGCAGTTTTCCTTTCCAAGAGACCCAGTACTTC. This codes for CASSFPFQETQYF.

This chain connects TRBV27 to TRBJ2-1, with 8 bases identical to TRBD1. V lost 5 bases, J lost 7 bases, and 7 bases stayed unmatched. Germline lookup yields CDR1 MNHEY and CDR2 SMNVEV (reference sequence). This CDR3 has 14 amino acids. CDR3 DNA sequence: TGTGCCAGCAGTCAGGGGGCGGATTCTAATGAGCAGTTCTTC. Translated, it gives CASSQGADSNEQFF.

The V and J genes are TRBV28 and TRBJ2-7; tentatively, D is TRBD2 (6 bases). V lost 5 bases and J lost 5, with 13 bases in between. From germline, CDR1 is MDHEN and CDR2 SYDVKM. The CDR3 runs to 13 residues. In nucleotides, the CDR3 is TGTGCCAGCAGTGCTAGCGACCAGGACGAGCAGTACTTC. Protein: CASSASDQDEQYF.

This clone has only one observation. The chain is built from TRBV7-9 and TRBJ2-5; possible D gene TRBD1, 7 bases. The CDR3 extends over 14 amino acids. Trimming took 3 bases from V and 5 from J, leaving 13 bases between them. Germline CDR1 SEHNR, CDR2 FQNEAQ (reference sequence). In DNA, the CDR3 is TGTGCCAGCAGCTTTAAGGGGGCGGGGGAGACCCAGTACTTC. This codes for CASSFKGAGETQYF.

The chain carries TRBV6-1 and TRBJ1-2; D not certain. Trimming removed 0 bases from V and 0 bases from J, with 8 bases in between. The CDR3 contains 15 residues. Germline V gives CDR1 MNHNS, CDR2 SASEGT. CDR3 nucleotide sequence: TGTGCCAGCAGTGAAGCGCGGAGGACTAACTATGGCTACACCTTC. Protein product: CASSEARRTNYGYTF.

The CDR3 protein is CASSQQQAYEQYF. In DNA, the CDR3 is TGCGCCAGCAGCCAGCAACAAGCCTACGAGCAGTACTTC. V usage is TRBV4-1 and J usage is TRBJ2-7; D is uncertain. The V gene's germline CDR1 is MGHRA and CDR2 YSYEKL. The germline V and J ends were trimmed by 3 bases and 2 bases, with 8 bases remaining between them. The CDR3 has 13 amino acids.

The chain recombines TRBV25-1 with TRBJ1-1; TRBD1 is a possible D gene (5 bases). CDR3 length: 13 amino acids. The germline gives CDR1 MGHDK, CDR2 SYGVNS. V shed 6 bases and J shed 7 bases, with 15 bases lying between them. Written as DNA, the CDR3 is TGTGCCAGCAGCCATGGGGCAGCCGTTGAAGCTTTCTTT. Protein: CASSHGAAVEAFF.

The chain links TRBV11-2 to TRBJ2-7, with 12 bases lining up with TRBD1. Germline V CDR1 and CDR2: SGHAT, FQNNGV. CDR3 length: 16 amino acids. The V and J ends lost 5 bases and 1 base, in that order; junction bases with no gene match: 6. The CDR3 spells CASSNPGQGASYEQYF. Here the CDR3 DNA reads TGTGCCAGCAGCAACCCGGGACAGGGGGCTTCCTACGAGCAGTACTTC.

The chain couples TRBV7-9 to TRBJ2-6; weak D call: TRBD2 (5 bases). With 2 bases removed from V and 4 bases from J, the gap between germline ends came to 9 bases. The CDR3 covers 15 residues. Looked up from germline, CDR1 is SEHNR and CDR2 is FQNEAQ (reference sequence). The CDR3 DNA sequence: TGTGCCAGCAGCTTATCCGGGATGGGGGCCAACGTCCTGACTTTC. This sequence encodes CASSLSGMGANVLTF.

This clone was picked up one time. V usage is TRBV30 and J usage is TRBJ2-1, with 11 bases that match TRBD2. V gave up 5 bases and J gave up 6 bases; unmatched junction bases: 6. CDR1 and CDR2 (germline): GTSNPN, SVGIG (reference sequence). The CDR3 length is 14 residues. The CDR3 nucleotides read TGTGCCTGGTGTAGCGGGGGGGCTTTCAATGAGCAGTTCTTC. This encodes CAWCSGGAFNEQFF.

The chain combines TRBV7-2 with TRBJ2-3; TRBD2 aligns across 9 bases. CDR3 size: 15 residues. The trim removed 4 bases at V and 3 bases at J, leaving 5 bases unmatched. Germline V CDR1 and CDR2: SGHTA, FQGNSA. The CDR3 DNA reads as TGTGCCAGCAGCTCGCGGGGGGGCCGGACAGATACGCAGTATTTT. Translated, it gives CASSSRGGRTDTQYF.

In DNA, the CDR3 is TGTGCCAGTAGTATAGGAGCGGTCGGAGCAGATACGCAGTATTTT. It encodes CASSIGAVGADTQYF. This chain connects TRBV19 to TRBJ2-3, with a weak D call TRBD2 (5 bases). Germline V gene lookup returns CDR1 LNHDA and CDR2 SQIVND (reference sequence). V was pared by 1 base and J by 4 bases, with 12 bases between. The CDR3 extends over 15 amino acids.